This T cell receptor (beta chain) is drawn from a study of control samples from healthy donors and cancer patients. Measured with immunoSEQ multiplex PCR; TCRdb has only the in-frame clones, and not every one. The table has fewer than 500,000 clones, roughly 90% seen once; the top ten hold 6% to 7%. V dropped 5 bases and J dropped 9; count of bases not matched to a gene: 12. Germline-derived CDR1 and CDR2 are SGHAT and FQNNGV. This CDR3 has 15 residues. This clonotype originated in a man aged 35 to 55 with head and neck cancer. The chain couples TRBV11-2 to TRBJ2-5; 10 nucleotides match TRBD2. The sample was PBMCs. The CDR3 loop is CASSTSGVAGGPQYF. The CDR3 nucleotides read TGTGCCAGCAGCACAAGCGGGGTAGCGGGAGGCCCCCAGTACTTC.